Below are 17 T cell receptor beta chains sequenced from a single sample in a study of cytomegalovirus exposure and HLA in healthy donors. PCR involved 60 Vbeta and 13 Jbeta primers. Here immunoSEQ multiplex PCR was the method, and the copy in TCRdb shows in-frame clones only, minus some. The repertoire holds tens of thousands of clones, around three quarters seen once, with 4.5% in the top ten. Source material: PBMCs. Receptors originate from a man aged 40-49 years in good health and CMV-seronegative.

The chain uses TRBV5-1 and TRBJ2-2; 7 bases line up with TRBD1. The germline V gene has CDR1 SGHRS and CDR2 YFSETQ. The CDR3 length is 14 residues. Unmatched junction bases numbered 4, after V lost 4 bases and J lost 4 bases. CDR3 region: CASSRQGVTGELFF. DNA for the CDR3: TGCGCCAGCAGCAGACAGGGAGTCACCGGGGAGCTGTTTTTT.

The chain has TRBV16 and TRBJ1-2; the D is unclear. With 2 bases removed from V and 5 bases from J, the gap between germline ends came to 15 bases. This CDR3 region has 15 residues. Looked up from germline, CDR1 is KGHSY and CDR2 is FQNENV. This CDR3 reads CASSQIAREVYGYTF. DNA for the CDR3: TGTGCCAGCAGCCAAATCGCTCGGGAGGTATATGGCTACACCTTC.

This sequence joins TRBV4-1 and TRBJ2-7, with D possibly TRBD2 on 6 matching bases. The ends were cut back, 3 bases at V and 0 bases at J, with 12 bases in the middle. Looked up from germline, CDR1 is MGHRA and CDR2 is YSYEKL. The CDR3 is 15 residues long. The CDR3 protein is CASSQEGLVSYEQYF. CDR3 nucleotide sequence: TGCGCCAGCAGCCAGGAGGGACTGGTCTCCTACGAGCAGTACTTC.

This CDR3 is CASSEQGQGGYTF. The DNA for the CDR3 is TGTGCCAGCAGTGAACAGGGACAGGGCGGCTACACCTTC. The J gene is TRBJ1-2, the V gene TRBV25-1, with 9 nucleotides matching TRBD1. This CDR3 is built from 13 residues. Unmatched junction bases numbered 3, after V lost 2 bases and J lost 8 bases. Germline-derived CDR1 and CDR2 are MGHDK and SYGVNS.

This clone has just a few counts. This chain joins TRBV7-2 and TRBJ2-7, with TRBD1 as a possible D gene (6 bases). V lost 4 bases to trimming and J lost 4 bases, with 11 bases between them. This CDR3 is built from 13 residues. Germline CDR1 SGHTA, CDR2 FQGNSA. The CDR3 here is CASSSYRDYEQYF. In DNA, the CDR3 is TGTGCCAGCAGCTCTTACAGGGATTACGAGCAGTACTTC.

The rearrangement links TRBV30 to TRBJ2-2; TRBD1 matches at 7 bases. CDR1 and CDR2 from the germline V gene are GTSNPN and SVGIG (reference sequence). The length of the CDR3 is 14 residues. V trimming: 3 bases; J trimming: 5 bases; junction bases outside the gene matches: 6. This chain's CDR3 is CAWRPSGGTGELFF. CDR3 DNA sequence: TGTGCCTGGAGACCCTCAGGGGGAACCGGGGAGCTGTTTTTT.

CDR3 bases: TGTGCCAGCAGCTTAGTACTCGGAAACACCATATATTTT. It specifies CASSLVLGNTIYF. The chain links TRBV11-2 to TRBJ1-3; D is unclear. The germline gives CDR1 SGHAT, CDR2 FQNNGV. V dropped 1 base and J dropped 4 bases, with 5 bases sitting between them. This CDR3 region has 13 residues.

The sample holds one count of this clone. The V and J genes are TRBV27 and TRBJ1-1; no definite D call. The V end lost 5 bases, the J end lost 1 base, and 11 bases lay between the germline ends. CDR1 is MNHEY and CDR2 is SMNVEV in the germline V gene (reference sequence). The CDR3 covers 14 residues. CDR3 protein: CASSRRSGNTEAFF. The CDR3 bases are TGTGCCAGCAGTCGGAGAAGTGGGAACACTGAAGCTTTCTTT.

This clone was observed a few times. The rearrangement joins TRBV13 to TRBJ2-5; D unresolved. V dropped 3 bases and J dropped 11 bases, with 13 bases sitting between them. The CDR3 is made up of 12 amino acids. CDR1 and CDR2 (germline): PRHDT, FYEKMQ (reference sequence). CDR3 sequence reads: CASSFLSEEQYF. The CDR3, as DNA: TGTGCCAGCAGCTTCCTCTCCGAGGAGCAGTACTTC.

The chain combines TRBV2 with TRBJ1-1, with 7 bases aligning to TRBD1. The V gene's germline CDR1 is SNHLY and CDR2 FYNNEI. The CDR3 runs to 13 residues. V lost 7 bases and J lost 6; bases outside the gene matches: 8. CDR3 residues: CASTLGGGPEAFF. In DNA, the CDR3 is TGTGCCAGCACCTTAGGAGGGGGCCCTGAAGCTTTCTTT.

The chain carries TRBV13 and TRBJ2-3; D may be TRBD2 (5 bases). Between the trimmed V and J ends, which lost 2 bases and 1 base, there was a span of 13 bases. Germline CDR1 and CDR2: PRHDT and FYEKMQ (reference sequence). CDR3 length equals 16 residues. The CDR3 region has the DNA TGTGCCAGCAGCTTAACGGAGCTAGCTGGCACAGATACGCAGTATTTT. Its protein product is CASSLTELAGTDTQYF.

The CDR3 DNA is TGTGCCAGCAGTGGGAGACAGGGAGTCACTGAAGCTTTCTTT. Amino acids: CASSGRQGVTEAFF. V is TRBV27 and J is TRBJ1-1, with TRBD1 matching 7 bases. Per the germline V gene, CDR1 is MNHEY and CDR2 is SMNVEV (reference sequence). This CDR3 is 14 amino acids long. Trimming cost V 5 bases and J 4 bases; bases outside gene matches: 7.

The CDR3 DNA follows: TGTGCCGGTGGGACTAGCGGGAATACAGATACGCAGTATTTT. Its protein product is CAGGTSGNTDTQYF. V is TRBV7-9 and J is TRBJ2-3, with 13 bases aligning to TRBD2. There are 14 residues in the CDR3. Germline loops: CDR1 SEHNR, CDR2 FQNEAQ (reference sequence). The V gene end was trimmed by 11 bases and the J gene end by 3 bases; junction bases not matched to a gene: 5.

This chain links TRBV19 with TRBJ1-2, with 10 bases identical to TRBD1. The length of the CDR3 is 17 residues. V lost 3 bases and J lost 4; bases outside the gene matches: 11. Germline V lookup: CDR1 LNHDA, CDR2 SQIVND (reference sequence). The CDR3 here is CASSIAHDRGQGYGYTF. DNA for the CDR3: TGTGCCAGTAGTATCGCCCACGACAGGGGGCAAGGCTATGGCTACACCTTC.

This rearrangement joins TRBV7-9 to TRBJ2-7, with TRBD1 matching 8 bases. The V and J ends lost 3 bases and 5 bases, in that order; junction bases with no gene match: 3. The CDR3 runs to 13 residues. Looked up from germline, CDR1 is SEHNR and CDR2 is FQNEAQ (reference sequence). The CDR3, as DNA: TGTGCCAGCAGCTTTGACAGGGGTGACGAGCAGTACTTC. Translation gives CASSFDRGDEQYF. The complete variable domain, with remaining parts taken from reference TRBV7-9 and TRBJ2-7, reads DTGVSQNPRHKITKRGQNVTFRCDPISEHNRLYWYRQTLGQGPEFLTYFQNEAQLEKSRLLSDRFSAERPKGSFSTLEIQRTEQGDSAMYLCASSFDRGDEQYFGPGTRLTVT.

The chain uses TRBV30 and TRBJ2-1; 9 bases are shared with TRBD2. This CDR3 has 12 residues. Looked up from germline, CDR1 is GTSNPN and CDR2 is SVGIG (reference sequence). With 4 bases clipped from V and 16 bases from J, the junction kept 11 bases outside the gene matches. CDR3: CAWNRGRADLFF. For the CDR3, the DNA is TGTGCCTGGAACCGCGGGAGGGCCGATTTATTCTTC.

The chain's CDR3 is CASSLGGQIIAKNIQYF. The CDR3 nucleotides are TGTGCCAGCAGCTTAGGGGGACAGATTATAGCCAAAAACATTCAGTACTTC. The chain uses TRBV11-2 and TRBJ2-4; TRBD1 matches 7 bases. V was clipped by 1 base and J by 0 bases; unmatched bases: 6. The germline V gene encodes CDR1 SGHAT and CDR2 FQNNGV. CDR3 length: 17 residues.